The entry that follows covers one TCR beta chain sequence. The data originate from a study of T cells after posttransplantation cyclophosphamide. A marrow graft followed busulfan-fludarabine conditioning, with cyclophosphamide on days +3 and +4. Produced via immunoSEQ multiplex PCR; TCRdb's table is partial and in-frame only. The sample includes roughly 7,000 clones, 85% to 95% seen only once; the top ten take 4% to 5.5%. Germline-derived CDR1 and CDR2 are SQVTM and ANQGSEA. This CDR3 region has 13 residues. Trimming took off 2 bases at V and 5 bases at J, with 12 bases between the two ends. Sequences were derived from CD8+ T cells sorted from blood, sampled after allogeneic stem cell transplant with posttransplant cyclophosphamide. The sequence was collected from a male patient between 60 and 69 years old who received an allogeneic stem cell transplant from a related donor and was CMV-positive. Some T cells may be supplied by the graft donor. V is TRBV29-1 and J is TRBJ2-5; D gene ambiguous. Here the CDR3 DNA reads TGCAGCGTTGAAATTCCTCGGTATGAGACCCAGTACTTC. Protein: CSVEIPRYETQYF. The full variable domain, completed using reference TRBV29-1 and TRBJ2-5, is SAVISQKPSRDICQRGTSLTIQCQVDSQVTMMFWYRQQPGQSLTLIATANQGSEATYESGFVIDKFPISRPNLTFSTLTVSNMSPEDSSIYLCSVEIPRYETQYFGPGTRLLVL.